The source of this T cell receptor beta chain is a study of blood T cells in healthy people across ages. Total RNA, at least 5.5 micrograms per sample, came from PBMCs. General observations from the study: With age, beta diversity per million T cells declined roughly linearly, significantly by 30 to 40.

Sample-barcoded 5' priming and a J-beta primer mix drove a second PCR of about 6 to 12 cycles. A template-switch adaptor with 12 random nucleotides tagged each cDNA molecule. TCRdb re-derived calls from the 5' RACE reads in MiXCR, one entry per CDR3 protein. The sample shows about 1 million distinct CDR3 sequences, 40% to 45% of them seen only once. As for this clonotype: Antigen specificity is unknown.

The CDR3 has 15 amino acids. V gave up 1 base and J gave up 10 bases; unmatched junction bases: 9. The germline CDR1 and CDR2 sequences are SGHAT and FQNNGV. Specimen: blood. The sequence derives from a woman in her sixties in good health. This rearrangement joins TRBV11-2 to TRBJ2-1, with 8 bases identical to TRBD2. The CDR3 DNA follows: TGTGCCAGCAGCTTAGTGACTAGCGCCCCTCGAGAGCAGTTCTTC. Translation: CASSLVTSAPREQFF.